This T cell receptor beta chain was recorded in a study of cytomegalovirus exposure and HLA in healthy donors. The PCR made use of 60 Vbeta and 13 Jbeta primers. TCRdb's table, derived via immunoSEQ multiplex PCR, lists solely in-frame clones and lacks some. The sample includes more than 150,000 clones, under 80% seen only once; the top ten take 2% to 3%. Note on this clone: Its specificity is unknown.

Study results and caveats: Looking again later, the authors saw that most CMV-associated TCR beta chains seemed HLA-restricted. A later analysis showed HLA-associated TCR beta chains outstripping equally common others in clonal expansion. As was reported, the HLA-A and HLA-B alleles of most subjects were accurately predicted from TCR beta sequences.

Trimming took 0 bases from V and 4 from J, leaving 6 bases between them. This CDR3 has 14 amino acids. The germline gives CDR1 SEHNR, CDR2 FQNEAQ (reference sequence). Sequencing input: PBMCs. The TCR was taken from a woman in her twenties or thirties in good health and CMV-seropositive. The gene calls are TRBV7-9 and TRBJ2-2; D possibly corresponds to TRBD1 (6 bases). As DNA, the CDR3 is TGTGCCAGCAGCTTAGCACAGGGCACCGGGGAGCTGTTTTTT. Amino acids: CASSLAQGTGELFF.